The 30 T cell receptor beta chains below were found in one sample sequenced in a study of shared clonotypes between healthy human individuals. Profiling relied on immunoSEQ multiplex PCR, and the TCRdb table lists in-frame clones only, not all of them. The table lists about 1.1 million clones, about four fifths of them singletons. The source material was memory CD4+ T cells from PBMCs. Subset of the sample: CD45RA-negative fraction. These receptors were taken from a man aged 18 to 29 in good health. Some clones in this sample may be carry-over from other donors' samples.

In DNA, the CDR3 is TGTGCCAGCAGCCAAGAGACGGGCCTCTCTGGAAACACCATATATTTT. Translated: CASSQETGLSGNTIYF. The J gene is TRBJ1-3, the V gene TRBV4-2; D unclear. The ends were cut back, 0 bases at V and 0 bases at J, with 9 bases in the middle. Germline CDR1 and CDR2: LGHNA and YNFKEQ. The CDR3 is 16 amino acids.

CDR3 loop: CASSSTTSGRFPYNEQFF. Written as DNA, the CDR3 is TGTGCCAGCAGTTCCACGACTAGCGGGAGGTTCCCGTACAATGAGCAGTTCTTC. The chain combines TRBV28 with TRBJ2-1; the match to TRBD2 covers 13 bases. Trimming at V came to 4 bases and at J to 4 bases, leaving 10 bases not matched to a gene. CDR1 and CDR2 from the germline V gene are MDHEN and SYDVKM. The CDR3 totals 18 residues. Combining the CDR3 with reference TRBV28 and TRBJ2-1 gives the whole variable domain DVKVTQSSRYLVKRTGEKVFLECVQDMDHENMFWYRQDPGLGLRLIYFSYDVKMKEKGDIPEGYSVSREKKERFSLILESASTNQTSMYLCASSSTTSGRFPYNEQFFGPGTRLTVL.

This chain connects TRBV28 to TRBJ2-1; D not certain. Per the germline V gene, CDR1 is MDHEN and CDR2 is SYDVKM. Trimming removed 7 bases from V and 4 bases from J, with 14 bases in between. The CDR3 totals 14 residues. The CDR3 loop reads CASIASVRYNEQFF. Here the CDR3 DNA reads TGTGCCAGCATCGCGTCGGTAAGGTACAATGAGCAGTTCTTC.

Points on this clone: The same CDR3 also results from other DNA sequences found in this sample. This chain connects TRBV6-4 to TRBJ2-3; the match to TRBD2 covers 12 bases. With 5 bases clipped from V and 3 bases from J, the junction kept 0 bases outside the gene matches. Per the germline V gene, CDR1 is MRHNA and CDR2 is SNTAGT. This CDR3 has 14 amino acids. The CDR3 DNA sequence: TGTGCCAGCAGTCTAGCGGGAGGGACAGATACGCAGTATTTT. Amino acids: CASSLAGGTDTQYF.

CDR3 in DNA: TGTGCCAGCAGTTTTGCTAGCGGGGTAGAAGAGACCCAGTACTTC. Its protein product is CASSFASGVEETQYF. The V call is TRBV28, the J call TRBJ2-5, with TRBD2 matching over 9 bases. Per the germline V gene, CDR1 is MDHEN and CDR2 is SYDVKM. Germline trimming cut 3 bases from V and 3 bases from J; bases unmatched to any gene: 5. The CDR3 covers 15 residues.

The chain uses TRBV11-1 and TRBJ2-3; tentatively, D is TRBD2 (6 bases). The CDR3 spans 16 residues. V gave up 5 bases and J gave up 3 bases, with 18 bases separating them. The germline V gene has CDR1 SGHAT and CDR2 FQDESV (reference sequence). Written as DNA, the CDR3 is TGTGCCAGCAGCCCCGATAGGTTCCGGGGGACAGATACGCAGTATTTT. Translated, it gives CASSPDRFRGTDTQYF.

The V call is TRBV6-1, the J call TRBJ2-2; TRBD2 matches 13 bases. Germline CDR1 MNHNS, CDR2 SASEGT. V trimming: 4 bases; J trimming: 5 bases; junction bases outside the gene matches: 7. The CDR3 runs to 17 residues. In DNA, the CDR3 is TGTGCCAGCAGTGCGACTAGCGGGAGGCGTTATACCGGGGAGCTGTTTTTT. It codes for CASSATSGRRYTGELFF.

The rearrangement uses TRBV2 and TRBJ1-5; D is ambiguous. CDR1 and CDR2 from the germline V gene are SNHLY and FYNNEI. The germline V and J ends were trimmed by 4 bases and 0 bases, with 10 bases remaining between them. The CDR3 covers 15 residues. The CDR3 DNA is TGTGCCAGCAGTGGCGGACTGTATAGCAATCAGCCCCAGCATTTT. It encodes CASSGGLYSNQPQHF.

This clone was seen more than once but under ten times. This chain links TRBV5-1 with TRBJ2-5, with TRBD1 as a possible D gene (5 bases). Germline loops: CDR1 SGHRS, CDR2 YFSETQ. This CDR3 spans 13 amino acids. Trimming took off 4 bases at V and 5 bases at J, with 12 bases between the two ends. CDR3 DNA sequence: TGCGCCAGCAGCCCGGACACGGTGGAGACCCAGTACTTC. This encodes CASSPDTVETQYF.

This clone was observed a few times. The J gene is TRBJ1-5, the V gene TRBV2; TRBD1 is a possible D gene (6 bases). V gave up 7 bases and J gave up 2 bases, with 21 bases separating them. The CDR3 spans 17 residues. Germline loops: CDR1 SNHLY, CDR2 FYNNEI. CDR3: CASTIDRRPRGNQPQHF. The CDR3 DNA is TGTGCCAGCACAATAGACAGGCGCCCTCGCGGCAATCAGCCCCAGCATTTT.

The chain employs TRBV19 and TRBJ1-4; the D gene is possibly TRBD1 (5 bases). Germline CDR1 is LNHDA and CDR2 is SQIVND (reference sequence). The CDR3 length is 12 residues. Trimming removed 9 bases at V and 7 bases at J, with 12 bases between. CDR3 sequence (DNA): TGTGCCAGCGCGGCGGGGCGTGAAAAACTGTTTTTT. Amino acids: CASAAGREKLFF. Drawing the rest from reference TRBV19 and TRBJ1-4, the complete variable domain is DGGITQSPKYLFRKEGQNVTLSCEQNLNHDAMYWYRQDPGQGLRLIYYSQIVNDFQKGDIAEGYSVSREKKESFPLTVTSAQKNPTAFYLCASAAGREKLFFGSGTQLSVL.

V is TRBV29-1 and J is TRBJ2-7, with D uncertain. Trimming pared 6 bases from V and 5 bases from J, leaving 17 bases between. Germline V lookup: CDR1 SQVTM, CDR2 ANQGSEA. This CDR3 is 13 amino acids long. The CDR3 nucleotides are TGCAGCGTGCAGGACGTGACGGGCGACGAGCAGTACTTC. It yields the protein CSVQDVTGDEQYF.

J is TRBJ1-4 and V is TRBV30; D remains unclear. V lost 3 bases, J lost 5 bases, and 4 bases lay in between. The CDR3 consists of 11 residues. Germline V gene data show CDR1 as GTSNPN and CDR2 as SVGIG (reference sequence). The CDR3 reads CAWRLNEKLFF. Written as DNA, the CDR3 is TGTGCCTGGAGACTAAATGAAAAACTGTTTTTT.

The chain uses TRBV5-1 and TRBJ2-7; weak D call: TRBD2 (6 bases). The CDR3 loop spans 14 amino acids. Trimming shortened V by 3 bases and J by 0 bases, and 10 bases separated the two germline ends. Germline V gives CDR1 SGHRS, CDR2 YFSETQ. DNA for the CDR3: TGCGCCAGCAGCTGGGCGGGGCGCTCCTACGAGCAGTACTTC. Translated: CASSWAGRSYEQYF.

The rearrangement joins TRBV29-1 to TRBJ2-1; D is ambiguous. CDR3 length: 12 residues. The V gene's germline CDR1 is SQVTM and CDR2 ANQGSEA. Trimming removed 4 bases at V and 4 bases at J, with 8 bases between. The CDR3 DNA reads as TGCAGCGTTGCGGTGCTATACAATGAGCAGTTCTTC. Protein sequence: CSVAVLYNEQFF.

This chain connects TRBV9 to TRBJ2-1, with D tentatively TRBD1 or TRBD2 (5 bases each). V was cut by 3 bases and J by 5 bases, with 9 bases left in between. From germline, CDR1 is SGDLS and CDR2 YYNGEE. The CDR3 runs 13 residues. The DNA for the CDR3 is TGTGCCAGCAGCGCCGGGGCGCACAATGAGCAGTTCTTC. As protein: CASSAGAHNEQFF.

The chain has TRBV27 and TRBJ2-7, with D possibly being TRBD2 (6 bases). Germline-derived CDR1 and CDR2 are MNHEY and SMNVEV (reference sequence). The CDR3 has 14 amino acids. The germline V and J ends were trimmed by 5 bases and 1 base, with 12 bases remaining between them. CDR3 residues: CASSRSGSSYEQYF. CDR3 sequence (DNA): TGTGCCAGCAGTCGGTCCGGGAGTTCCTACGAGCAGTACTTC.

To note about this clone: This may arise from a read error, as a much more abundant clone is one base away. Other nucleotide sequences from this sample produce the same CDR3. The chain joins TRBV9 to TRBJ2-3; no firm D call. CDR1 and CDR2 (germline): SGDLS, YYNGEE. CDR3 length: 13 residues. V lost 0 bases, J lost 1 base, and 3 bases lay in between. This CDR3 reads CASSVGGTDTQYF. The CDR3 nucleotides are TGTGCCAGCAGCGTAGGAGGCACAGATACGCAGTATTTT.

J is TRBJ2-2 and V is TRBV5-7; TRBD1 might be the D (6 bases). TRBV5-7 is an ORF; its function is uncertain. Trimming removed 2 bases from V and 0 bases from J, with 14 bases in between. This CDR3 region has 17 residues. The CDR3 protein is CASSFTTGLSNTGELFF. The CDR3 nucleotides read TGTGCCAGCAGCTTTACAACAGGGTTGTCGAACACCGGGGAGCTGTTTTTT.

The rearrangement joins TRBV9 to TRBJ2-5, with 9 bases that match TRBD2. V was clipped by 4 bases and J by 5 bases; unmatched bases: 12. There are 16 residues in the CDR3. CDR1 and CDR2 from the germline V gene are SGDLS and YYNGEE. The chain's CDR3 is CASSPRTSVSGETQYF. CDR3 DNA: TGTGCCAGCAGCCCTCGGACTAGCGTAAGCGGGGAGACCCAGTACTTC.

This chain joins TRBV15 and TRBJ2-2; 10 nucleotides align to TRBD1. Germline V lookup: CDR1 LNHNV, CDR2 YYDKDF (reference sequence). The V and J ends lost 5 bases and 7 bases, in that order; junction bases with no gene match: 7. This CDR3 spans 15 amino acids. For the CDR3, the DNA is TGTGCCACCAGCGGCGACAGGGGGCGGGGCGGGGAGCTGTTTTTT. This translates into CATSGDRGRGGELFF.

The CDR3 coding sequence is TGTGCCAGCAGCTTATACGTCGGGAGTGTTACTGAGCAGTTCTTC. Its protein is CASSLYVGSVTEQFF. The gene calls are TRBV11-2 and TRBJ2-1; D may be TRBD2 (6 bases). V was pared by 2 bases and J by 9 bases, with 17 bases between. The CDR3 has 15 amino acids. Germline-derived CDR1 and CDR2 are SGHAT and FQNNGV.

This clone has just one count. Other DNA sequences in this specimen translate into the identical CDR3. The V call is TRBV28, the J call TRBJ1-2, with unresolved D. The CDR3 is 12 amino acids. CDR1 and CDR2 from the germline V gene are MDHEN and SYDVKM. Trimming took off 1 base at V and 4 bases at J, with 4 bases between the two ends. This CDR3 is CASSLSSYGYTF. The DNA for the CDR3 is TGTGCCAGCAGTTTATCAAGCTATGGCTACACCTTC.

The chain carries TRBV5-1 and TRBJ2-3; 8 nucleotides agree with TRBD1. CDR1 SGHRS and CDR2 YFSETQ come from the germline V gene. The CDR3 is 14 amino acids. V was clipped by 0 bases and J by 5 bases; unmatched bases: 2. The CDR3 sequence is CASSLGQGIDTQYF. DNA of the CDR3: TGCGCCAGCAGCTTGGGACAGGGGATAGATACGCAGTATTTT.

This chain links TRBV15 with TRBJ1-2; maybe TRBD1 (5 bases). Trimming removed 5 bases from V and 7 bases from J, with 14 bases in between. Germline assignment: CDR1 LNHNV and CDR2 YYDKDF (reference sequence). The CDR3 length is 13 residues. The CDR3 loop reads CATSSEGRGGYTF. The CDR3 nucleotides read TGTGCCACCAGCTCCGAAGGTAGGGGTGGCTACACCTTC.

This sequence joins TRBV5-1 and TRBJ2-2; D assignment may be TRBD1 or TRBD2 (5 bases each). Germline assignment: CDR1 SGHRS and CDR2 YFSETQ. V gave up 6 bases and J gave up 6 bases, with 15 bases separating them. CDR3 length: 14 amino acids. CDR3 in DNA: TGCGCCAGCATGACGGGACCCGAGGCCGGGGAGCTGTTTTTT. Amino acid sequence: CASMTGPEAGELFF.

The V and J genes are TRBV28 and TRBJ2-7; TRBD2 might be the D (6 bases). V was pared by 6 bases and J by 2 bases, with 11 bases between. CDR1 and CDR2 (germline): MDHEN, SYDVKM. CDR3 length equals 13 residues. CDR3: CASRPGLTYEQYF. The CDR3 region has the DNA TGTGCCAGCAGGCCGGGACTCACCTACGAGCAGTACTTC.

V is TRBV14 and J is TRBJ2-7, with TRBD2 identical over 13 bases. In germline, CDR1 is SGHDN, CDR2 FVKESK. The V segment lost 0 bases and the J segment 4 bases; nucleotides outside the gene matches: 9. The CDR3 has 18 amino acids. DNA for the CDR3: TGTGCCAGCAGCCAAGATTTAGGACTAGCGGGAGTCCGGTACGAGCAGTACTTC. Protein: CASSQDLGLAGVRYEQYF.

The chain employs TRBV30 and TRBJ2-7; D perhaps matches TRBD2 (5 bases). The V and J ends lost 3 bases and 6 bases respectively, with 18 bases between them. This CDR3 spans 14 amino acids. From germline, CDR1 is GTSNPN and CDR2 SVGIG (reference sequence). CDR3 nucleotide sequence: TGTGCCTGGAGGAGGTGGGAGCCTTTGGGCGAGCAGTACTTC. The encoded protein is CAWRRWEPLGEQYF.

This sequence joins TRBV25-1 and TRBJ1-3; D call uncertain. Deletions cut 4 bases from V and 4 bases from J, with 8 bases between. CDR1 and CDR2 (germline): MGHDK, SYGVNS. CDR3 length equals 13 residues. The CDR3 nucleotides are TGTGCCAGCAGTGGCGAGGCGGGAAACACCATATATTTT. Its protein is CASSGEAGNTIYF.